This T cell receptor beta chain comes out of a study of cytotoxic CD8 clonotypes in ibrutinib-treated CLL. Findings of the study overall: Public clonotypes, found uncommonly, either contracted or stayed stable on treatment. The study found clonality rose at ibrutinib response, then fell toward baseline at progression.

TCRdb's copy holds only in-frame clones and misses some; the assay was immunoSEQ multiplex PCR. The table has approximately 130,000 clones, around four fifths seen once; the top ten hold about 3.3%. Cryopreserved PBMCs provided 2 to 2.5 micrograms of genomic DNA for the TCR beta libraries. Germline V gene lookup returns CDR1 MNHEY and CDR2 SVGAGI. The CDR3 covers 14 residues. Turning to this clone: As yet, its antigen is unknown. One end of the junction is discordant with germline, which a read error may explain.

The chain has TRBV6-5 and TRBJ1-4; TRBD1 might be the D (5 bases). The origin of this receptor is a human donor with chronic lymphocytic leukemia. The material sequenced was PBMCs, taken after 24 months of ibrutinib treatment. The CDR3 sequence is CASSASGAKEKLFF. CDR3 bases: TGTGCCAGCAGCGCGAGCGGGGCTAAGGAAAAACTGTTTTTT.